This T cell receptor beta chain was sequenced in a study of PD-1 blockade in classical Hodgkin lymphoma. The sample's time point: cycle 4 day 1 (C4D1), after less than 7 weeks of nivolumab. In every patient, relapse followed autologous stem cell transplantation, while exposure to brentuximab vedotin differed. The table lists this clone with a few counts. V trimming: 6 bases; J trimming: 0 bases; junction bases outside the gene matches: 4. The CDR3 has 15 amino acids. Looked up from germline, CDR1 is KGHSH and CDR2 is LQKENI. Libraries were prepared by immunoSEQ multiplex PCR; TCRdb keeps only in-frame clonotypes and omits some of them. The repertoire includes about 44,000 clones, roughly two thirds of them detected once, and approximately 2.8% sits in the top ten.

The specimen comprised peripheral blood mononuclear cells (PBMCs), sampled before the fourth cycle of nivolumab. This chain links TRBV18 with TRBJ2-3; 9 positions agree with TRBD1. The sequence was obtained from a human donor with classical Hodgkin lymphoma. The DNA of the CDR3 is TGTGCCAGCTCCCCCGGGACAGGGAGCACAGATACGCAGTATTTT. Its protein is CASSPGTGSTDTQYF.